This T cell receptor (beta chain) appears in the sequencing data of a study of Tregs in tolerant kidney transplant recipients (dated by TCRdb to between 2019 and 2020). At the level of the whole study: The study applied TCRbeta sequencing to find donor-specific regulatory T cells before combined kidney and bone marrow transplantation and then followed those same cells after transplant. In a few healthy controls, several methods of expanding Tregs specific for an allogeneic donor were compared by TCRbeta repertoire sequencing.

Points the paper makes about the study in general: Biological reproducibility was not directly addressed, though technical replication error appeared minimal. Expanding Tregs with activated donor B cells appeared to identify the most biologically relevant and donor-specific TCRbeta repertoire. The study was limited by small patient numbers, and the findings need validation in larger populations and under other immunosuppression protocols.

For TCRbeta CDR3 sequencing, genomic DNA was extracted from sorted cells using the QIAGEN DNeasy Blood and Tissue Kit. High-throughput TCRbeta CDR3 sequencing, including PCR amplification with bias correction and internal controls, was performed commercially through immunoSEQ. Per the source publication's procedure: Unique productive TCRbeta sequences were defined by CDR3 nucleotide sequence where primers matched, and otherwise by CDR3 amino acid sequence together with Vbeta and Jbeta genes. As a correction for sorting error, sequences shared between sorted populations at a frequency ratio of 2:1 or less were discarded, and the remaining shared sequences were assigned to the higher population. Sequences were defined as donor-reactive when expanded at least 5-fold in CFSE-low cells versus unstimulated cells and present at a frequency of at least 0.01% in CFSE-low cells. Jensen-Shannon divergence calculated on the top 100 TCRbeta sequences ranked by frequency was used to measure repertoire divergence. For samples with multiple sequencing runs, sorting error was corrected in each run separately before the runs were combined. The clones in this table, taken by TCRdb from immuneACCESS, are in-frame only. Not every clone is retained; where verified, under half of the shortfall comes from an unresolved V gene, and the cause of the rest is unknown. V and J calls plus clone size are reproduced from that table; the DNA served to infer D and trimming. The sample yields about 18,000 clones; 82% were counted once. The ten largest clones represent 2% to 2.5% of the sample.

As for this clone: Its antigen is currently not known. Per-nucleotide qualities are absent, and no much larger clonotype sits a single base away.

The CDR3 holds 17 amino acids from the cysteine to the phenylalanine. Only CDR3 DNA remains: 51 bases, in frame from the first base. CDR1 is given as ENHRY and CDR2 as SYGVKD, both from the germline V gene. Trimming at the junction amounts to 0 bases on V and 7 bases on J, and the germline ends lie 18 bases apart. Thawed PBMCs were FACS-sorted into unstimulated Tregs (CD4+CD25+CD127-), CD4+ non-Tregs (CD4+CD25-), CD4 cells and CD8 cells. Prior to Treg sorting, thawed PBMCs were rested overnight at 37 degrees C with around 200 IU/ml IL-2. Healthy control blood came either as purchased buffy coats or from healthy volunteers. Healthy control blood was processed to PBMCs with a Ficoll density gradient and then cryopreserved, whereas patient PBMCs were collected both before and after transplant.

The sequence came from a human donor in good health. Sample: Tregs from blood. The chain employs TRBV10-3 and TRBJ2-2; the D region possibly corresponds to TRBD1 (6 bases align). The DNA sequence is given as TGTGCCATCAGTGAGTCGACTGGACAGTCGAGCGGCGGGGAGCTGTTTTTT. This gives the protein CAISESTGQSSGGELFF.